Reported below is one T cell receptor (beta chain). The specificity of this receptor is unknown. No much larger clonotype is one base removed from it; base qualities were not supplied. This specimen belongs to a study of blood T cell repertoires in COVID-19 (dated by TCRdb to 2020 to 2022). As for the study more broadly: Collaborator samples came from the United States, Italy and Spain and covered acute and convalescent phases of COVID-19. The material from the prospective study consisted of cDNA or gDNA derived from T cells, B-cell-depleted T cells, or PBMCs. The dataset comprised deeply sampled blood TCRbeta repertoires from subjects exposed to, actively infected with, or recovered from COVID-19. The repertoires were released in a freely available public database intended as a resource for research on the immune response to SARS-CoV-2. The samples were drawn from the first 160 participants of the ongoing ImmuneRACE study and from 950 to 1,500 subjects provided by 6 global collaborators. The sample metadata nearly always contained a de-identified subject ID, COVID-19 status, age in years and sex. Where HLA class I and class II types were available, the types were taken from metadata supplied by the sample provider, not from assay-based typing. Findings and caveats that apply to the study as a whole: How much clinical and demographic metadata was included differed by source and by participant, and the metadata was provided uncurated.

Enrolling through a virtual design, the prospective study's participants ranged in age from roughly 18 to 90 years and lived across some 23 United States geographic areas. In the prospective study, participants were assigned to cohorts based on the clinical history participants reported in a screening survey and a study questionnaire. Mobile phlebotomists in the prospective study collected whole blood, serum and a nasopharyngeal or oropharyngeal swab from every participant. Prospective study participants could optionally give additional blood draws and questionnaires over an approximately two-month period. Blood samples from the prospective study were shipped frozen or at room temperature prior to DNA extraction. The V and J ends are trimmed by 4 bases and 5 bases, leaving 13 bases between them. There are 15 amino acids in the CDR3, from cysteine to phenylalanine inclusive. The CDR3 DNA has 45 bases and is translated from base 1. Taken from the germline V gene, the CDR1 and CDR2 loops are KGHDR and SFDVKD.

TCRbeta CDR3 regions were amplified from genomic DNA by means of the immunoSEQ Assay, a bias-controlled multiplex PCR. Per the authors' processing: Within the assay, amplification of reference gene primers was used to estimate how many nucleated cells each sample contained. Sequence reads were collapsed and filtered to measure the absolute abundance of every unique TCRbeta CDR3 rearrangement. For each sample, productive Simpson clonality was calculated as the square root of Simpson's diversity index over productive rearrangements. TCRdb stores this immuneACCESS table with in-frame sequences only. Part of the clones is absent; in the studies checked, under half of the shortfall reflects unresolved V genes, and no reason is known for the rest. From that table come the V and J calls and clone size; the DNA was used to work out D and trimming. In this sample the table shows around 180,000 clones, around three quarters of which occur a single time. About a sixth of the sample belongs to the ten largest clones.

The sample was PBMCs or T cells enriched from blood (not recorded which). Here the chain combines TRBV24-1 and TRBJ2-2, with a tentative D gene TRBD1 over 7 matching bases. The source is a woman in her forties or fifties with acute COVID-19. CDR3 protein: CATSDATGRTGELFF. In nucleotide form, the sequence is TGTGCCACCAGTGACGCGACAGGGAGGACCGGGGAGCTGTTTTTT.